Listed here are 6 T cell receptor beta chains from one sample, sequenced in a study of cytomegalovirus exposure and HLA in healthy donors. Primers included in the PCR were 60 Vbeta and 13 Jbeta primers. Profiled with immunoSEQ multiplex PCR; TCRdb holds only in-frame clones, not every one. The sample has tens of thousands of clones, around 72% seen once. The sequencing input was PBMCs. The receptor source for this set is a woman in her twenties or thirties in good health and CMV-seropositive.

The gene calls are TRBV28 and TRBJ2-6; D not certain. Germline V gene data show CDR1 as MDHEN and CDR2 as SYDVKM. This CDR3 is 19 amino acids long. V dropped 6 bases and J dropped 0 bases, with 21 bases sitting between them. The CDR3 nucleotides read TGTGCCAGCAGCTCCCCGGGTGGTGACCCCCGCTCTGGGGCCAACGTCCTGACTTTC. This encodes CASSSPGGDPRSGANVLTF.

This clone was seen a single time. The chain links TRBV4-2 to TRBJ1-2, with 7 bases lining up with TRBD1. Germline-derived CDR1 and CDR2 are LGHNA and YNFKEQ. Losses at the gene ends were 1 base for V and 3 bases for J; bases not matched to a gene: 2. The CDR3 covers 14 residues. The CDR3 reads CASSQGTGDYGYTF. CDR3 nucleotides: TGTGCCAGCAGCCAAGGTACAGGGGACTATGGCTACACCTTC.

Only one count was recorded for this clone. V is TRBV6-4 and J is TRBJ2-6, with D tentatively TRBD1 (6 bases). This CDR3 is 17 amino acids long. The ends were cut back, 2 bases at V and 0 bases at J, with 11 bases in the middle. Germline V gene lookup returns CDR1 MRHNA and CDR2 SNTAGT. In DNA form, the CDR3 reads TGTGCCAGCAGTGACGGGGGCCCCGACTCTGGGGCCAACGTCCTGACTTTC. Its protein product is CASSDGGPDSGANVLTF.

V gene TRBV28 combines with J gene TRBJ2-3; 7 bases fit TRBD1. Looked up from germline, CDR1 is MDHEN and CDR2 is SYDVKM. The length of the CDR3 is 14 residues. Trimming at V came to 3 bases and at J to 8 bases, leaving 8 bases not matched to a gene. CDR3 bases: TGTGCCAGCAGTTTCCGGGACAGTAGGCCTACGCAGTATTTT. Translated, it gives CASSFRDSRPTQYF.

This chain connects TRBV11-2 to TRBJ1-2, with 9 nucleotides matching TRBD1. Germline loops: CDR1 SGHAT, CDR2 FQNNGV. This CDR3 comprises 19 residues. V was clipped by 4 bases and J by 1 base; unmatched bases: 16. As DNA, the CDR3 is TGTGCCAGCAGCTCCATCAAAAAGACCGGGACAGGGATTAACTATGGCTACACCTTC. It encodes CASSSIKKTGTGINYGYTF.

This clone was found a few times. The chain is built from TRBV5-1 and TRBJ2-6, with 7 bases identical to TRBD1. The CDR3 contains 17 residues. The trim removed 0 bases at V and 0 bases at J, leaving 3 bases unmatched. Germline values: CDR1 SGHRS, CDR2 YFSETQ. CDR3 loop: CASSLEGQSSGANVLTF. The CDR3 DNA is TGCGCCAGCAGCTTGGAGGGACAGAGCTCTGGGGCCAACGTCCTGACTTTC.